A selection of T cell receptor beta chains follows, all from one sample in a study of T cell changes during pregnancy in multiple sclerosis. The assay was immunoSEQ multiplex PCR, and TCRdb's table has in-frame clones only and misses some. The sample contains 65,000 to 90,000 clones, 80% to 95% of which appear only once. Sequencing used peripheral blood, obtained in the third trimester of pregnancy. The origin of the receptors is a female donor in good health, enrolled as a control in a pregnancy study. Each CDR3 is given with its conserved first and last residue. The D gene is left open where the match is weak. Expanded clones are given a class, and other clones once, few, many or no size at all.

D	V	J	size	DNA	CDR3
.	TRBV7-2	TRBJ1-1	.	TGTGCCAGCAGCTGGGGACTGTTCACTGAAGCTTTCTTT	CASSWGLFTEAFF
.	TRBV6-6	TRBJ2-7	.	TGTGCCAGCAGTTGGGCAGGGAACTCCTACGAGCAGTACTTC	CASSWAGNSYEQYF
.	TRBV5-1	TRBJ2-7	.	TGCGCCAGCAGCTTGAGTAGCGGAGGCGGAGAGCAGTACTTC	CASSLSSGGGEQYF
TRBD1	TRBV6-1	TRBJ2-1	.	TGTGCCAGCAGTGAAGGGGCAGGGGGAGAGGATGAGCAGTTCTTC	CASSEGAGGEDEQFF
TRBD2	TRBV15	TRBJ2-7	.	TGTGCCACCAGCAGTGGGACTAGGAGCTCCTACGAGCAGTACTTC	CATSSGTRSSYEQYF
.	TRBV2	TRBJ1-2	.	TGTGCCAGCAGTGATGGGGACACATGGAACTATGGCTACACCTTC	CASSDGDTWNYGYTF
TRBD2	TRBV5-1	TRBJ2-3	.	TGCGCCAGCAGCTTGGGACTAGCGGGAGGAAGCACAGATACGCAGTATTTT	CASSLGLAGGSTDTQYF
TRBD1	TRBV7-9	TRBJ2-7	.	TGTGCCAGCAGCATCCGGGACAGGGGACCCTACGAGCAGTACTTC	CASSIRDRGPYEQYF
TRBD1	TRBV29-1	TRBJ2-7	.	TGCAGCGTTGAGGGGGGACAGGGCTACGAGCAGTACTTC	CSVEGGQGYEQYF
.	TRBV6-5	TRBJ2-5	.	TGTGCCAGCAGCCCAACAGGATTAGGGGAGACCCAGTACTTC	CASSPTGLGETQYF
.	TRBV4-3	TRBJ1-2	.	TGCGCCAGCAGCCCAAGCGGGGGGACAAACTATGGCTACACCTTC	CASSPSGGTNYGYTF
TRBD1	TRBV28	TRBJ2-7	.	TGTGCCAGCACCCCGAAGAGAGACAGGGGGGCCTACGAGCAGTACTTC	CASTPKRDRGAYEQYF
TRBD2	TRBV7-2	TRBJ2-7	.	TGTGCCAGCAGCTCGCCGGGGGGACTAGCGGGAGGGAGCTCCTACGAGCAGTACTTC	CASSSPGGLAGGSSYEQYF
.	TRBV27	TRBJ1-1	.	TGTGCCAGCAGTTTATCGTGGGGGCAGGGCAACACTGAAGCTTTCTTT	CASSLSWGQGNTEAFF
.	TRBV9	TRBJ1-1	once	TGTGCCAGCAGCGTAGGGCAAGACACTGAAGCTTTCTTT	CASSVGQDTEAFF
TRBD1	TRBV28	TRBJ2-7	.	TGTGCCAGCAGTTACCCCGGACAGGGAATCGACGAGCAGTACTTC	CASSYPGQGIDEQYF
.	TRBV19	TRBJ1-1	.	TGTGCCAGTAGTAAAAGAGGAGCAGACACTGAAGCTTTCTTT	CASSKRGADTEAFF
TRBD2	TRBV18	TRBJ2-7	.	TGTGCCAGCTCACCATCGGGGGGGGCCCTATACGAGCAGTACTTC	CASSPSGGALYEQYF
.	TRBV12-2	TRBJ2-7	.	TGTGCAAGTCGCCCCCTAGCGGGCCCTGCCTACGAGCAGTACTTC	CASRPLAGPAYEQYF
.	TRBV9	TRBJ2-1	.	TGTGCCAGCAGCGTAGTGGCGGGTTCCTACAATGAGCAGTTCTTC	CASSVVAGSYNEQFF
.	TRBV9	TRBJ1-2	.	TGTGCCAGCAGCCCGGACAGAAACTATGGCTACACCTTC	CASSPDRNYGYTF
.	TRBV9	TRBJ2-5	.	TGTGCCAGCAGCGTAGGGTCCGGACAGAAACAAGAGACCCAGTACTTC	CASSVGSGQKQETQYF
TRBD1	TRBV7-9	TRBJ2-5	.	TGTGCCAGCAGCTCCACAGGGGGCCGTGAGACCCAGTACTTC	CASSSTGGRETQYF
TRBD1	TRBV25-1	TRBJ1-2	.	TGTGCCAGCAGTGGACTTGGACAGGGTGCTGTCGATGGCTACACCTTC	CASSGLGQGAVDGYTF
TRBD2	TRBV5-1	TRBJ2-2	.	TGCGCCAGCAGCTTGGTTAGCGGGAGTGTAACCGGGGAGCTGTTTTTT	CASSLVSGSVTGELFF
.	TRBV7-9	TRBJ2-1	.	TGTGCCAGCAGTAAGGGAGAGAGTGAGCAGTTCTTC	CASSKGESEQFF
TRBD1	TRBV7-9	TRBJ2-1	.	TGTGCCAGCACCCGGGACAGGGAGGTTTTAGGTGAGCAGTTCTTC	CASTRDREVLGEQFF
TRBD2	TRBV7-2	TRBJ2-5	.	TGTGCCAGCAGCAGGACTAGCGGAGAGACCCAGTACTTC	CASSRTSGETQYF
.	TRBV19	TRBJ2-1	once	TGTGCCAGTAGTATATGGGGGGGCTTGGGGTTGAATGAGCAGTTCTTC	CASSIWGGLGLNEQFF
TRBD1	TRBV6-6	TRBJ2-7	.	TGTGCCAGCAGTCACCAAGACAGGGGGCTTAGTTACGAGCAGTACTTC	CASSHQDRGLSYEQYF
.	TRBV21-1	TRBJ2-3	.	TGTGCCAGCAGCAAAGTGGGACTAGCGCCCCACACAGATACGCAGTATTTT	CASSKVGLAPHTDTQYF
TRBD2	TRBV4-1	TRBJ2-2	once	TGCGCCAGCAGCCCTCGGGACTATTCCACCGGGGAGCTGTTTTTT	CASSPRDYSTGELFF
TRBD1	TRBV4-2	TRBJ1-1	.	TGTGCCAGCAGCCAAGGGACAGGTTACACTGAAGCTTTCTTT	CASSQGTGYTEAFF
.	TRBV5-8	TRBJ1-2	few	TGTGCCAGCAGCTTGGCGGGGAACTATGGCTACACCTTC	CASSLAGNYGYTF
TRBD2	TRBV7-2	TRBJ2-4	.	TGTGCCAGCAGCTTCACTAGCGGGAGTAGAAACATTCAGTACTTC	CASSFTSGSRNIQYF
TRBD1	TRBV29-1	TRBJ2-4	.	TGCAGCGTTGAACGGGGGACAGGCAAAAACATTCAGTACTTC	CSVERGTGKNIQYF
.	TRBV6-4	TRBJ2-2	.	TGTGCCAGCAGTGGGAGTGTGGACTCAGCTCACACCGGGGAGCTGTTTTTT	CASSGSVDSAHTGELFF
TRBD2	TRBV11-2	TRBJ2-7	.	TGTGCCAGCAGCAAAGCGGGGGCCTCTACCTACGAGCAGTACTTC	CASSKAGASTYEQYF
.	TRBV7-9	TRBJ1-2	.	TGTGCCAGCAGCTTAGAAACAGTCTATGGCTACACCTTC	CASSLETVYGYTF
.	TRBV6-5	TRBJ1-5	.	TGTGCCAGCAGTAGACAGCAGAATCAGCCCCAGCATTTT	CASSRQQNQPQHF
TRBD1	TRBV7-2	TRBJ1-2	.	TGTGCCAGCAGCTTCGACAGGGCATATGGCTACACCTTC	CASSFDRAYGYTF
.	TRBV27	TRBJ2-1	.	TGTGCCAGCAGTCTGAACTTGTACAATGAGCAGTTCTTC	CASSLNLYNEQFF
.	TRBV10-2	TRBJ2-7	.	TGCGCCAGCACGCACGGGGGCGAGCAGTACTTC	CASTHGGEQYF